Here is one T cell receptor (beta chain) with its context. Its antigen is unidentified. These data belong to a study of CD8 T cells in ankylosing spondylitis. Whole-study findings and limits: Significant enrichment of disease-linked clones was reportedly seen in matched ankylosing spondylitis synovial fluid. There was a TCR beta motif, made of eight highly homologous variants, that appeared characteristic of ankylosing spondylitis blood. Past studies reported some motif variants in reactive arthritis synovial fluid and blood. The authors found the disease-linked clones to be CD8+ and relatively rare in peripheral blood.

Quantitative 5'-RACE with molecular barcodes produced the TCR beta libraries. TCRdb re-called the 5' RACE reads through MiXCR, storing one row per CDR3 protein. Among around 770,000 distinct CDR3 sequences listed, around 17% were seen once. Trimming removed 2 bases from V and 0 bases from J, with 17 bases in between. The CDR3 length is 16 residues. CDR1 is GTSNPN, CDR2 SVGIG, per germline (reference sequence). The clonotype was recovered from a male donor with ankylosing spondylitis. The sequencing sample was made of blood, either unsorted or a sorted T cell fraction (not recorded which). The chain carries TRBV30 and TRBJ2-7; D is perhaps TRBD1 (6 bases). The CDR3 nucleotides read TGTGCCTGGAGTCCTTACAAGGGGGTTTACTCCTACGAGCAGTACTTC. Translating gives CAWSPYKGVYSYEQYF.